Listed here are 7 T cell receptor beta chains from one sample, sequenced in a study of TIL therapy for anti-PD-1-resistant metastatic lung cancer. This was the immunoSEQ v3 assay. Some clones are missing from TCRdb's copy, which holds only in-frame ones; the method was immunoSEQ multiplex PCR. The sample gives tens of thousands of clones, less than 80% of which show up once; more than 13% is in the top ten. Regarding time point: pre-treatment sample, taken before nivolumab and TIL therapy. The source was blood, collected at baseline. The receptors originated from a man between 70 and 80 years old with non-small cell lung cancer.

The table lists this clone with a count of one. The chain employs TRBV28 and TRBJ2-3; 7 bases are shared with TRBD1. The CDR3 loop spans 15 amino acids. V shed 5 bases and J 1 base; nucleotides not matched to a gene: 6. Germline V gives CDR1 MDHEN, CDR2 SYDVKM. Here the CDR3 reads CASSNRDSGTDTQYF. The CDR3 nucleotides are TGTGCCAGCAGTAACCGGGACAGCGGCACAGATACGCAGTATTTT.

The V call is TRBV5-5, the J call TRBJ2-1; D uncertain. V lost 1 base to trimming and J lost 6 bases, with 2 bases between them. Germline lookup yields CDR1 SGHKS and CDR2 YYEKEE (reference sequence). The CDR3 sequence is 11 residues long. Here the CDR3 reads CASSLSNEQFF. Here the CDR3 DNA reads TGTGCCAGCAGCTTGTCCAATGAGCAGTTCTTC.

This clone has just a few counts. The rearrangement joins TRBV7-6 to TRBJ1-2; TRBD1 aligns across 9 bases. V trimming: 1 base; J trimming: 8 bases; junction bases outside the gene matches: 2. The CDR3 consists of 13 residues. The germline CDR1 and CDR2 sequences are SGHVS and FNYEAQ. DNA for the CDR3: TGTGCCAGCAGCTTAGGGGACAGGGACGGCTACACCTTC. Its translation is CASSLGDRDGYTF.

The rearrangement links TRBV19 to TRBJ2-2; TRBD1 or TRBD2 may be the D gene (5 bases each). The CDR3 length is 13 residues. Trimming left V 8 bases short and J 7 bases short, with 14 bases between. Germline CDR1 is LNHDA and CDR2 is SQIVND (reference sequence). The CDR3 region is CASRTGAGGELFF. CDR3 DNA: TGTGCCAGTCGGACCGGGGCGGGCGGGGAGCTGTTTTTT.

J is TRBJ2-2 and V is TRBV9; TRBD2 is a possible D gene (5 bases). CDR1 and CDR2 (germline): SGDLS, YYNGEE. The CDR3 loop spans 14 amino acids. V lost 1 base, J lost 5 bases, and 9 bases lay in between. DNA for the CDR3: TGTGCCAGCAGCGTACCGGGCGGGACCGGGGAGCTGTTTTTT. Its protein is CASSVPGGTGELFF.

The chain uses TRBV11-2 and TRBJ1-1, with D hard to call. This CDR3 has 14 residues. The germline V and J ends were trimmed by 3 bases and 1 base, with 9 bases remaining between them. CDR1 is SGHAT and CDR2 is FQNNGV in the germline V gene. In DNA form, the CDR3 reads TGTGCCAGCAGCTTCTTCGACGGGAACACTGAAGCTTTCTTT. This sequence encodes CASSFFDGNTEAFF.

The V and J genes are TRBV9 and TRBJ2-7; the match to TRBD1 covers 7 bases. Germline V CDR1 and CDR2: SGDLS, YYNGEE. CDR3 length equals 14 residues. J gave up 3 bases and V 4 bases, and 7 bases lay outside the gene matches. The CDR3 DNA follows: TGTGCCAGCAGCCCGGGACAGACCTTCTACGAGCAGTACTTC. This encodes CASSPGQTFYEQYF.